Following are 17 T cell receptor beta chains from one sample sequenced in a study of blood T cell repertoires in COVID-19. The repertoire was sequenced with immunoSEQ multiplex PCR; TCRdb's copy has only in-frame clones and lacks some. The sample has roughly 280,000 clones; 70% to 90% are singletons. Sequenced: peripheral blood. The receptor set was obtained from a woman aged 60-75 years with COVID-19, enrolled during active disease.

The gene calls are TRBV10-3 and TRBJ2-3, with TRBD1 identical over 9 bases. V was pared by 10 bases and J by 4 bases, with 12 bases of the junction left unmatched. This CDR3 has 15 amino acids. Germline V lookup: CDR1 ENHRY, CDR2 SYGVKD. This chain's CDR3 is CATQTDRGGADTQYF. The CDR3 DNA sequence: TGTGCCACCCAGACGGACAGGGGTGGGGCAGATACGCAGTATTTT.

V is TRBV7-9 and J is TRBJ2-1, with 8 positions matching TRBD2. The germline gives CDR1 SEHNR, CDR2 FQNEAQ (reference sequence). J was trimmed by 6 bases and V by 8 bases; bases with no gene match: 9. The CDR3 consists of 14 residues. CDR3 protein: CASARPGGSNEQFF. The CDR3, as DNA: TGTGCCAGCGCTCGGCCGGGAGGGTCCAATGAGCAGTTCTTC.

The rearrangement uses TRBV7-3 and TRBJ1-6; D gene uncertain. V was cut by 4 bases and J by 7 bases, with 17 bases left in between. This CDR3 spans 16 amino acids. Germline assignment: CDR1 SGHTA and CDR2 FQGTGA. The CDR3 nucleotides are TGTGCCAGCAGCTCGAACCCCCCAGGTTTAAATTCACCCCTCCACTTT. It codes for CASSSNPPGLNSPLHF. The whole variable domain, filled in from reference TRBV7-3 and TRBJ1-6, reads GAGVSQTPSNKVTEKGKYVELRCDPISGHTALYWYRQSLGQGPEFLIYFQGTGAADDSGLPNDRFFAVRPEGSVSTLKIQRTERGDSAVYLCASSSNPPGLNSPLHFGNGTRLTVT.

V is TRBV5-4 and J is TRBJ2-1; possibly TRBD2 for D (5 bases). From germline, CDR1 is SGHNT and CDR2 YYREEE (reference sequence). CDR3 size: 15 residues. V gave up 1 base and J gave up 6 bases, with 14 bases separating them. CDR3 DNA sequence: TGTGCCAGCAGCTTGAGAGGGTGGCCTACCAATGAGCAGTTCTTC. Protein sequence: CASSLRGWPTNEQFF.

The V call is TRBV18, the J call TRBJ2-1, with 10 bases that match TRBD2. In germline, CDR1 is KGHSH, CDR2 LQKENI. The CDR3 has 16 amino acids. Trimming took 3 bases from V and 5 from J; bases not matched to a gene: 7. CDR3: CASSPTGLAPNNEQFF. The CDR3 nucleotides read TGTGCCAGCTCACCTACGGGACTAGCGCCGAACAATGAGCAGTTCTTC.

V and J are TRBV28 and TRBJ1-1, with D unclear. The V end was cut by 2 bases, the J end by 1 base, with 11 bases between. CDR1 is MDHEN and CDR2 is SYDVKM in the germline V gene. The CDR3 extends over 15 amino acids. The DNA for the CDR3 is TGTGCCAGCAGTTTACGAGGGATGGGGAACACTGAAGCTTTCTTT. Translating it yields CASSLRGMGNTEAFF.

The chain uses TRBV7-6 and TRBJ2-2; 11 nucleotides align to TRBD1. Trimming cost V 3 bases and J 7 bases; bases outside gene matches: 10. From germline, CDR1 is SGHVS and CDR2 FNYEAQ. CDR3 length: 17 amino acids. CDR3 DNA: TGTGCCAGCAGCTTGCTTGGACAGGGGGCAGCGGTCGGGGAGCTGTTTTTT. Translated, it gives CASSLLGQGAAVGELFF. Full variable domain (outside the CDR3, taken from reference TRBV7-6 and TRBJ2-2): GAGVSQSPRYKVTKRGQDVALRCDPISGHVSLYWYRQALGQGPEFLTYFNYEAQQDKSGLPNDRFSAERPEGSISTLTIQRTEQRDSAMYRCASSLLGQGAAVGELFFGEGSRLTVL.

This sequence joins TRBV5-8 and TRBJ2-7; 10 bases are a match to TRBD1. The CDR3 is made up of 15 amino acids. V lost 0 bases and J lost 4; bases outside the gene matches: 4. Germline-derived CDR1 and CDR2 are SGHTS and YDEGEE. In DNA, the CDR3 is TGTGCCAGCAGCTTGGCTGGGACAGGGGTGTACGAGCAGTACTTC. As protein: CASSLAGTGVYEQYF.

The chain has TRBV12-3 or TRBV12-4 and TRBJ1-2, with 9 bases fitting TRBD1. The CDR3 has 13 residues. Germline trimming cut 6 bases from V and 6 bases from J; bases unmatched to any gene: 5. CDR3 protein: CASSEQGADGYTF. DNA for the CDR3: TGTGCCAGCAGCGAACAGGGGGCCGATGGCTACACCTTC.

The chain is built from TRBV29-1 and TRBJ2-5, with 9 nucleotides matching TRBD2. This CDR3 region has 15 residues. Trimming at V came to 7 bases and at J to 5 bases, leaving 14 bases not matched to a gene. CDR1 and CDR2 from the germline V gene are SQVTM and ANQGSEA. CDR3 DNA sequence: TGCAGCGGGGGTGCTGGATTAGCGGGAGTGGAGACCCAGTACTTC. Its translation is CSGGAGLAGVETQYF.

V is TRBV2 and J is TRBJ2-1, with 9 bases that match TRBD1. The CDR3 is 14 residues long. V dropped 4 bases and J dropped 6; count of bases not matched to a gene: 4. Germline values: CDR1 SNHLY, CDR2 FYNNEI. CDR3 sequence (DNA): TGTGCCAGCAGTGGGACAGGGGTGGTCAATGAGCAGTTCTTC. Its protein is CASSGTGVVNEQFF.

The chain has TRBV6-6 and TRBJ2-3; 8 positions agree with TRBD2. This CDR3 has 15 amino acids. Germline loops: CDR1 MNHNY, CDR2 SVGAGI (reference sequence). With V trimmed by 5 bases and J by 5 bases, 9 bases remained unmatched. The CDR3 loop is CASSPFSGTGDTQYF. CDR3 coding DNA: TGTGCCAGCAGTCCCTTTAGCGGGACGGGAGATACGCAGTATTTT.

The chain joins TRBV2 to TRBJ1-5, with 8 bases matching TRBD1. This CDR3 is built from 14 residues. J gave up 9 bases and V 6 bases, and 10 bases lay outside the gene matches. The germline gives CDR1 SNHLY, CDR2 FYNNEI. CDR3 coding DNA: TGTGCCAGCAGGCCCCAGGGGGCAGCGGGGCCCCAGCATTTT. Protein: CASRPQGAAGPQHF.

The gene calls are TRBV5-4 and TRBJ2-4; 9 bases map to TRBD1. Germline values: CDR1 SGHNT, CDR2 YYREEE (reference sequence). There are 18 residues in the CDR3. V dropped 4 bases and J dropped 1; count of bases not matched to a gene: 12. The CDR3 sequence: CASSLPQGGQGAKNIQYF. In DNA, the CDR3 is TGTGCCAGCAGCCTACCCCAGGGGGGACAGGGTGCCAAAAACATTCAGTACTTC.

The genes are TRBV5-4 and TRBJ1-1; D is unclear. Germline V gene lookup returns CDR1 SGHNT and CDR2 YYREEE (reference sequence). The V end was cut by 0 bases, the J end by 1 base, with 7 bases between. The CDR3 spans 14 residues. The CDR3 spells CASSLDIRNTEAFF. The CDR3, as DNA: TGTGCCAGCAGCTTGGACATCAGGAACACTGAAGCTTTCTTT.

V usage is TRBV9 and J usage is TRBJ1-3; tentative D call: TRBD1 (5 bases). The V and J ends lost 2 bases and 6 bases respectively, with 9 bases between them. The germline CDR1 and CDR2 sequences are SGDLS and YYNGEE. The CDR3 extends over 13 amino acids. The CDR3 loop is CASSVIGANTIYF. The CDR3 DNA reads as TGTGCCAGCAGCGTGATAGGGGCAAACACCATATATTTT.

This clone appeared a few times. This chain joins TRBV24-1 and TRBJ1-2; D might be TRBD1 (5 bases). V was cut by 3 bases and J by 8 bases, with 15 bases left in between. CDR1 and CDR2 from the germline V gene are KGHDR and SFDVKD. The CDR3 contains 14 residues. CDR3 protein: CATSDGLRVYGYTF. In DNA form, the CDR3 reads TGTGCCACCAGTGATGGGCTCAGGGTCTACGGCTACACCTTC.